This T cell receptor beta chain was identified in a study of T cells in Graves' hyperthyroidism and ophthalmopathy. Whole-study results and caveats: Most expanded thyroid clonotypes above 0.001 also appeared in blood. Model output signaled ophthalmopathy a median approximately six months ahead of onset.

Each diagnosis was grounded in clinical symptoms, serum thyroxine and TRAb, thyroid ultrasound, and orbital computed tomography. Notes on this clonotype: Its antigen is undetermined.

RNA transcripts gave rise to amplified TCR beta CDR3 regions. HTBI primers drove first-round RT-PCR of the TCR CDR3. One entry per CDR3 protein, called by TCRdb with MiXCR from the multiplex PCR reads. The sample comprises 450,000 to 700,000 distinct CDR3 sequences, just over 45% of which are singletons, and 19% rests with the top ten. Trimming removed 6 bases from V and 6 bases from J, with 10 bases in between. This CDR3 has 13 residues. Germline V CDR1 and CDR2: SGHKS, YYEKEE (reference sequence). What was sequenced was peripheral blood or thyroid tissue (not recorded which). V and J are TRBV5-5 and TRBJ1-6; no clear D gene. The clonotype comes from an adult woman with Graves' disease, either hyperthyroidism or ophthalmopathy (not recorded which). The CDR3 spells CASKATANSPLHF. The CDR3 nucleotides are TGTGCCAGCAAGGCTACAGCTAATTCACCCCTCCACTTT.